This T cell receptor (beta chain) was sequenced in a study of T-cell reconstitution after alpha-beta-depleted transplantation in children. Study-level findings and limits: Among T cells one year after transplant, newly produced cells accounted for most counts and diversity.

The sample holds many counts of this clonotype. Its target is not known. Using unique molecular identifiers, the investigators prepared the TCRbeta library. TCRdb reanalysed the PCR reads using MiXCR and keeps one entry per CDR3 protein. Seen here are a few hundred thousand distinct CDR3 sequences, around 7.1% observed once, and the top ten hold approximately 9.6%. The CDR3 spans 14 residues. Trimming pared 6 bases from V and 6 bases from J, leaving 18 bases between. This clonotype was obtained from a female patient aged 2-15 years who had a stem cell transplant for Fanconi anemia, so the T cells may come from the graft donor. The V gene is TRBV12-3 or TRBV12-4, the J gene TRBJ2-7; either TRBD1 or TRBD2 may fit D (5 bases each). The specimen was peripheral blood, collected 360 days after TCRalphabeta/CD19-depleted stem cell transplant. The CDR3 protein is CASSLSGTLGEQYF. Here the CDR3 DNA reads TGTGCCAGCAGCCTCTCCGGGACCCTAGGCGAGCAGTACTTC.